Following are 32 T cell receptor beta chains from one sample sequenced in a study of PD-1 blockade in classical Hodgkin lymphoma. Assay: immunoSEQ multiplex PCR; the TCRdb copy retains only in-frame clones and omits some. The sample yields under 30,000 clones, 60% to 75% seen once. No patient escaped relapse after autologous stem cell transplantation, and brentuximab vedotin exposure varied. This material consisted of peripheral blood mononuclear cells (PBMCs), taken before the second cycle of nivolumab. These TCRs come from a human donor with classical Hodgkin lymphoma.

CDR3 sequence reads: CASSPPSGGTQETQYF. The CDR3 DNA follows: TGTGCCAGCAGCCCACCTAGCGGGGGGACACAAGAGACCCAGTACTTC. This chain links TRBV7-2 with TRBJ2-5, with TRBD2 matching 11 bases. V was clipped by 5 bases and J by 2 bases; unmatched bases: 7. Germline lookup yields CDR1 SGHTA and CDR2 FQGNSA. The CDR3 is 16 residues long.

This chain joins TRBV9 and TRBJ2-3; D is tentatively TRBD1 or TRBD2 (5 bases each). The CDR3 length is 15 residues. Looked up from germline, CDR1 is SGDLS and CDR2 is YYNGEE. V shed 0 bases and J shed 0 bases, with 8 bases lying between them. The CDR3 DNA follows: TGTGCCAGCAGCGTAGGAGGGGCGAGCACAGATACGCAGTATTTT. This encodes CASSVGGASTDTQYF.

This clone was counted a single time. The V and J genes are TRBV12-5 and TRBJ1-1, with 7 bases identical to TRBD1. The CDR3 loop spans 15 amino acids. The J segment lost 2 bases and the V segment lost 7 bases, leaving 10 bases of the junction unmatched. Germline V gene sequence: CDR1 LGHNT, CDR2 FRNRAP. The CDR3 here is CASATDRRVNTEAFF. CDR3 bases: TGTGCTAGTGCCACGGACAGGCGAGTCAACACTGAAGCTTTCTTT.

This clone is medium-sized within its sample. V and J are TRBV4-3 and TRBJ1-2; D is uncertain. The germline V gene encodes CDR1 LGHNA and CDR2 YSLEER. The CDR3 covers 15 residues. Trimming took 1 base from V and 1 from J, leaving 10 bases between them. The CDR3 coding sequence is TGCGCCAGCAGCCAAGGGTTAGGCAGTAACTATGGCTACACCTTC. Translating it yields CASSQGLGSNYGYTF.

The chain links TRBV6-6 to TRBJ2-1, with D perhaps matching TRBD2 (6 bases). The length of the CDR3 is 11 residues. In germline, CDR1 is MNHNY, CDR2 SVGAGI (reference sequence). Trimming took off 5 bases at V and 9 bases at J, with 8 bases between the two ends. The DNA for the CDR3 is TGTGCCAGCAGTATCGGGGGTGAGCAGTTCTTC. This translates into CASSIGGEQFF.

The chain recombines TRBV7-9 with TRBJ2-2, with 9 bases lining up with TRBD1. CDR3 length equals 16 residues. Germline lookup yields CDR1 SEHNR and CDR2 FQNEAQ (reference sequence). J was trimmed by 2 bases and V by 5 bases; bases with no gene match: 6. CDR3 loop: CASSAWTGANTGELFF. CDR3 nucleotide sequence: TGTGCCAGCAGCGCCTGGACAGGGGCCAACACCGGGGAGCTGTTTTTT.

The chain recombines TRBV6-6 with TRBJ1-5; no clear D gene. The CDR3 runs to 11 residues. Trimming shortened V by 6 bases and J by 3 bases, and 3 bases separated the two germline ends. CDR1 and CDR2 from the germline V gene are MNHNY and SVGAGI (reference sequence). For the CDR3, the DNA is TGTGCCAGCAGCCACAATCAGCCCCAGCATTTT. Its translation is CASSHNQPQHF.

This clone was seen more than once but under ten times. The CDR3 loop reads CAWSVPGTEAFF. For the CDR3, the DNA is TGTGCCTGGAGTGTACCGGGAACTGAAGCTTTCTTT. The rearrangement joins TRBV30 to TRBJ1-1; unclear D gene. Germline V CDR1 and CDR2: GTSNPN, SVGIG (reference sequence). The CDR3 has 12 amino acids. With 0 bases removed from V and 5 bases from J, the gap between germline ends came to 7 bases. The complete variable domain, with remaining parts taken from reference TRBV30 and TRBJ1-1, reads SQTIHQWPATLVQPVGSPLSLECTVEGTSNPNLYWYRQAAGRGLQLLFYSVGIGQISSEVPQNLSASRPQDRQFILSSKKLLLSDSGFYLCAWSVPGTEAFFGQGTRLTVV.

The V and J genes are TRBV30 and TRBJ2-1; 12 positions match TRBD2. The CDR3 spans 15 residues. Germline lookup yields CDR1 GTSNPN and CDR2 SVGIG (reference sequence). Losses at the gene ends were 4 bases for V and 0 bases for J; bases not matched to a gene: 1. CDR3 in DNA: TGTGCCTGGAAGACTAGCGGGGGCTCCTACAATGAGCAGTTCTTC. It codes for CAWKTSGGSYNEQFF. The full variable domain, completed using reference TRBV30 and TRBJ2-1, is SQTIHQWPATLVQPVGSPLSLECTVEGTSNPNLYWYRQAAGRGLQLLFYSVGIGQISSEVPQNLSASRPQDRQFILSSKKLLLSDSGFYLCAWKTSGGSYNEQFFGPGTRLTVL.

V usage is TRBV7-8 and J usage is TRBJ1-2; D is undetermined. This CDR3 is 16 amino acids long. Germline values: CDR1 SGHVS, CDR2 FQNEAQ. The germline V and J ends were trimmed by 0 bases and 1 base, with 12 bases remaining between them. The CDR3 coding sequence is TGTGCCAGCAGCTTAGCAGGCACTGAGGTTAACTATGGCTACACCTTC. Protein product: CASSLAGTEVNYGYTF.

The V gene is TRBV4-3, the J gene TRBJ1-4, with D possibly being TRBD1 (6 bases). The V gene lost 0 bases and the J gene lost 5 bases, with 16 bases spanning the gap. There are 17 residues in the CDR3. CDR1 and CDR2 from the germline V gene are LGHNA and YSLEER. CDR3 loop: CASSQDLGRGRNEKLFF. CDR3 in DNA: TGCGCCAGCAGCCAAGATTTGGGTCGGGGGCGCAATGAAAAACTGTTTTTT.

The V and J genes are TRBV6-5 and TRBJ2-1, with D possibly TRBD2 on 6 matching bases. Germline CDR1 and CDR2: MNHEY and SVGAGI. The CDR3 is made up of 14 amino acids. V was trimmed by 6 bases and J by 5 bases, leaving 14 bases between them. In DNA, the CDR3 is TGTGCCAGCAGCCCCTCTAGCGAAGACAATGAGCAGTTCTTC. It translates to CASSPSSEDNEQFF.

The chain links TRBV5-6 to TRBJ2-7; 9 nucleotides agree with TRBD2. This CDR3 spans 16 amino acids. V lost 0 bases, J lost 3 bases, and 7 bases stayed unmatched. Germline loops: CDR1 SGHDT, CDR2 YYEEEE. CDR3 amino acids: CASSLVVSGGFYEQYF. The DNA of the CDR3 is TGTGCCAGCAGCTTGGTGGTTAGCGGGGGTTTCTACGAGCAGTACTTC.

The chain is built from TRBV6-1 and TRBJ2-1, with D maybe TRBD1 (5 bases). The germline V gene has CDR1 MNHNS and CDR2 SASEGT. Trimming pared 2 bases from V and 4 bases from J, leaving 15 bases between. The CDR3 is 16 amino acids. The CDR3 region is CASSESRGLGYNEQFF. The CDR3 DNA reads TGTGCCAGCAGTGAATCAAGGGGTCTGGGATACAATGAGCAGTTCTTC.

The chain has TRBV6-6 and TRBJ2-7, with D perhaps matching TRBD1 (6 bases). CDR3 length equals 16 residues. V was clipped by 2 bases and J by 2 bases, with 16 bases between them. CDR1 and CDR2 from the germline V gene are MNHNY and SVGAGI (reference sequence). The CDR3 nucleotides are TGTGCCAGCAGTTACCTCCGGCAGGGGATTACCTACGAGCAGTACTTC. Its protein is CASSYLRQGITYEQYF.

The rearrangement uses TRBV5-1 and TRBJ1-1; D not certain. The CDR3 consists of 14 residues. Trimming stripped 7 bases from V and 3 bases from J, with 16 bases between. Germline CDR1 and CDR2: SGHRS and YFSETQ. The CDR3 nucleotides are TGCGCCAGCCTCGACGGGCTCGGGGACACTGAAGCTTTCTTT. It encodes CASLDGLGDTEAFF. The full variable domain, with the rest looked up from reference TRBV5-1 and TRBJ1-1, is KAGVTQTPRYLIKTRGQQVTLSCSPISGHRSVSWYQQTPGQGLQFLFEYFSETQRNKGNFPGRFSGRQFSNSRSEMNVSTLELGDSALYLCASLDGLGDTEAFFGQGTRLTVV.

The chain joins TRBV4-2 to TRBJ2-1; 9 bases are a match to TRBD1. The germline V gene encodes CDR1 LGHNA and CDR2 YNFKEQ. The CDR3 spans 15 residues. Losses at the gene ends were 3 bases for V and 9 bases for J; bases not matched to a gene: 9. The CDR3 nucleotides are TGTGCCAGCAGCCAGGGGACAGGGAATTTCTTTGAGCAGTTCTTC. Amino acids: CASSQGTGNFFEQFF.

This chain links TRBV13 with TRBJ2-7; 8 nucleotides line up with TRBD1. CDR3 length equals 15 residues. The germline V gene has CDR1 PRHDT and CDR2 FYEKMQ (reference sequence). Germline trimming cut 8 bases from V and 3 bases from J; bases unmatched to any gene: 12. The CDR3 DNA reads TGTGCCAGCCGCCTGGGACAGGAGCCATTCTACGAGCAGTACTTC. Amino acid sequence: CASRLGQEPFYEQYF.

The chain carries TRBV7-9 and TRBJ1-1; a possible D gene is TRBD1 (5 bases). V was pared by 6 bases and J by 1 base, with 12 bases between. This CDR3 comprises 14 residues. Germline CDR1 SEHNR, CDR2 FQNEAQ (reference sequence). The CDR3 protein is CASSSDRWNTEAFF. CDR3 coding DNA: TGTGCCAGCAGTTCCGACAGATGGAACACTGAAGCTTTCTTT.

This clone has a handful of counts. The V gene is TRBV19, the J gene TRBJ2-7; tentatively, D is TRBD1 (5 bases). V gave up 3 bases and J gave up 2 bases, with 8 bases separating them. The germline V gene has CDR1 LNHDA and CDR2 SQIVND (reference sequence). The CDR3 is 13 amino acids. The CDR3 DNA reads TGTGCCAGTAGTATTGACAGAACCTACGAGCAGTACTTC. This gives the protein CASSIDRTYEQYF. Combining the CDR3 with reference TRBV19 and TRBJ2-7 gives the whole variable domain DGGITQSPKYLFRKEGQNVTLSCEQNLNHDAMYWYRQDPGQGLRLIYYSQIVNDFQKGDIAEGYSVSREKKESFPLTVTSAQKNPTAFYLCASSIDRTYEQYFGPGTRLTVT.

CDR3 sequence reads: CSVTLTAVNYGYTF. CDR3 nucleotides: TGCAGCGTTACTCTCACGGCAGTTAACTATGGCTACACCTTC. This chain connects TRBV29-1 to TRBJ1-2; D gene unclear. V was trimmed by 5 bases and J by 1 base, leaving 14 bases between them. Germline loops: CDR1 SQVTM, CDR2 ANQGSEA. This CDR3 contains 14 residues.

This chain links TRBV4-3 with TRBJ2-7; TRBD1 aligns across 7 bases. Germline loops: CDR1 LGHNA, CDR2 YSLEER. V lost 5 bases to trimming and J lost 5 bases; unmatched junction nucleotides: 9. The CDR3 is 14 amino acids. For the CDR3, the DNA is TGCGCCAGCAGCTCGTCACAGGGGCGAGACGAGCAGTACTTC. It encodes CASSSSQGRDEQYF.

This rearrangement joins TRBV7-9 to TRBJ2-3, with 13 bases identical to TRBD2. This CDR3 is built from 16 residues. Germline V gives CDR1 SEHNR, CDR2 FQNEAQ (reference sequence). The junction had 7 bases not matched to a gene; V was cut back by 5 bases and J by 5 bases. The chain's CDR3 is CASSPTSGGAIDTQYF. CDR3 sequence (DNA): TGTGCCAGCAGCCCCACTAGCGGGGGGGCCATAGATACGCAGTATTTT.

Here the CDR3 reads CASSDGLGSTEAFF. The CDR3 DNA sequence: TGTGCCAGCAGTGATGGGTTAGGGAGCACTGAAGCTTTCTTT. The V call is TRBV6-4, the J call TRBJ1-1; D ambiguous. The CDR3 is 14 amino acids. Trimming removed 3 bases from V and 4 bases from J, with 12 bases in between. Germline-derived CDR1 and CDR2 are MRHNA and SNTAGT.

This clone was seen only once. V is TRBV28 and J is TRBJ2-5, with 9 bases identical to TRBD1. Trimming cost V 5 bases and J 3 bases; bases outside gene matches: 4. CDR3 length equals 14 residues. The V gene's germline CDR1 is MDHEN and CDR2 SYDVKM. For the CDR3, the DNA is TGTGCCAGCAGTCCCAGGACAGGGGAAGAGACCCAGTACTTC. Amino acid sequence: CASSPRTGEETQYF.

V is TRBV5-1 and J is TRBJ2-3; 8 nucleotides match TRBD2. The CDR3 covers 15 residues. Germline assignment: CDR1 SGHRS and CDR2 YFSETQ. V lost 3 bases and J lost 3; bases outside the gene matches: 6. As DNA, the CDR3 is TGCGCCAGCAGCTCCGGGAGGGGCGGTACAGATACGCAGTATTTT. This translates into CASSSGRGGTDTQYF. The full variable domain, completed using reference TRBV5-1 and TRBJ2-3, is KAGVTQTPRYLIKTRGQQVTLSCSPISGHRSVSWYQQTPGQGLQFLFEYFSETQRNKGNFPGRFSGRQFSNSRSEMNVSTLELGDSALYLCASSSGRGGTDTQYFGPGTRLTVL.

The chain employs TRBV11-3 and TRBJ1-2; tentatively, D is TRBD1 (5 bases). The germline CDR1 and CDR2 sequences are SGHNT and YENEEA. The CDR3 loop spans 17 amino acids. Trimming took off 2 bases at V and 8 bases at J, with 24 bases between the two ends. CDR3 loop: CASSLQSATNPEGGYTF. The CDR3 nucleotides read TGTGCCAGCAGCTTACAGTCCGCCACTAACCCCGAGGGGGGCTACACCTTC. The full variable domain, in which reference TRBV11-3 and TRBJ1-2 provide the parts outside the CDR3, is EAGVVQSPRYKIIEKKQPVAFWCNPISGHNTLYWYLQNLGQGPELLIRYENEEAVDDSQLPKDRFSAERLKGVDSTLKIQPAELGDSAVYLCASSLQSATNPEGGYTFGSGTRLTVV.

This clone was observed a handful of times. The chain recombines TRBV11-3 with TRBJ1-1; D is ambiguous. The CDR3 contains 13 residues. From germline, CDR1 is SGHNT and CDR2 YENEEA. The ends were cut back, 2 bases at V and 2 bases at J, with 6 bases in the middle. The CDR3 sequence is CASSLFPNTEAFF. The CDR3 DNA follows: TGTGCCAGCAGCTTATTCCCAAACACTGAAGCTTTCTTT.

This clone was detected once. This sequence joins TRBV7-8 and TRBJ2-1; TRBD2 matches 7 bases. This CDR3 is built from 13 residues. V shed 5 bases and J 9 bases; nucleotides not matched to a gene: 7. Germline lookup yields CDR1 SGHVS and CDR2 FQNEAQ. DNA of the CDR3: TGTGCCAGCAGCACCAGGACTAGTATTGAGCAGTTCTTC. It codes for CASSTRTSIEQFF.

Only a few counts were recorded for this clone. The J gene is TRBJ2-3, the V gene TRBV6-5, with 10 bases lining up with TRBD2. V lost 8 bases to trimming and J lost 5 bases; unmatched junction nucleotides: 4. Germline V gene lookup returns CDR1 MNHEY and CDR2 SVGAGI. CDR3 size: 13 residues. The CDR3 is CASESGGGDTQYF. The CDR3 region has the DNA TGTGCCAGCGAAAGCGGGGGGGGAGATACGCAGTATTTT.

This clone was observed once. The V gene is TRBV2, the J gene TRBJ1-6; a possible D gene is TRBD1 (6 bases). CDR3 length: 18 residues. V shed 8 bases and J shed 1 base, with 21 bases lying between them. The germline CDR1 and CDR2 sequences are SNHLY and FYNNEI. The CDR3 bases are TGTGCCAGCGAATGGGATGAGGGAAGGGGGTCCTATAATTCACCCCTCCACTTT. This gives the protein CASEWDEGRGSYNSPLHF.

The chain recombines TRBV9 with TRBJ2-7; no clear D gene. The CDR3 loop spans 14 amino acids. V shed 1 base and J shed 0 bases, with 8 bases lying between them. CDR1 and CDR2 (germline): SGDLS, YYNGEE. CDR3 sequence (DNA): TGTGCCAGCAGCGTAATTGCGGACTCCTACGAGCAGTACTTC. Translation: CASSVIADSYEQYF.